The 29 T cell receptor beta chains below were found in one sample sequenced in a study of tumor-infiltrating lymphocytes in primary liver carcinoma. Germline DNA was also extracted, and blood RNA derived from unsorted whole blood. Constant-region priming of approximately 500 ng total RNA yielded TCR beta cDNA. Each TCR beta library was derived from three nested multiplex PCR rounds that employed slightly modified ARM-PCR. Use of TRBV1-TRBV30 forward primers with a C-beta reverse primer characterized the first two PCR rounds, which lasted around 9 cycles each. TCRdb re-called the multiplex PCR reads through MiXCR, storing one row per CDR3 protein. The data show about 350,000 distinct CDR3 sequences, about 65% seen once. Sequenced material: peripheral blood. The receptors were gathered from a man in his forties with primary liver carcinoma and hepatitis B virus infection.

This clonotype was detected a few times. The rearrangement uses TRBV5-6 and TRBJ1-4, with TRBD1 identical over 7 bases. The CDR3 runs to 16 residues. The V segment lost 4 bases and the J segment 4 bases; nucleotides outside the gene matches: 10. Per the germline V gene, CDR1 is SGHDT and CDR2 is YYEEEE. CDR3 region: CASSAGTASGNEKLFF. Here the CDR3 DNA reads TGTGCCAGCAGCGCTGGGACAGCCTCGGGTAATGAAAAACTGTTTTTT.

About this clonotype: This may stem from a read error, because a much larger clone lies one nucleotide away. This chain links TRBV12-3 or TRBV12-4 with TRBJ2-3, with a tentative D call TRBD2 (6 bases). The length of the CDR3 is 16 residues. Trimming left V 0 bases short and J 3 bases short, with 13 bases between. The CDR3 nucleotides are TGTGCCAGCAGTTTAGCCACGGGAGTGGGTACAGATACGCAGTATTTT. As protein: CASSLATGVGTDTQYF.

The CDR3 loop reads CASSSDRVNEQYF. Here the CDR3 DNA reads TGTGCCAGCAGTTCGGACAGGGTCAACGAGCAGTACTTC. The rearrangement joins TRBV28 to TRBJ2-7, with 8 positions matching TRBD1. This CDR3 has 13 residues. J gave up 5 bases and V 4 bases, and 4 bases lay outside the gene matches. CDR1 and CDR2 (germline): MDHEN, SYDVKM.

Points on this clonotype: As the CDR3 is not closed by the conserved phenylalanine or tryptophan, this likely results from a read error. This chain uses TRBV19 with TRBJ1-5; TRBD1 matches 11 bases. This CDR3 comprises 20 residues. V trimming: 5 bases; J trimming: 4 bases; junction bases outside the gene matches: 19. From germline, CDR1 is LNHDA and CDR2 SQIVND (reference sequence). The DNA for the CDR3 is TGTGCCAGTAGTGCGCTACGGACAGGGGGCAAAGGTGGCCGGAATCAGCCCCAGCATCTT. Its translation is CASSALRTGGKGGRNQPQHL.

Regarding this clonotype: In this CDR3 the conserved last residue, phenylalanine or tryptophan, is missing, so a read error is likely. The chain couples TRBV11-2 to TRBJ1-2; D remains unclear. Trimming shortened V by 7 bases and J by 6 bases, and 15 bases separated the two germline ends. The germline V gene has CDR1 SGHAT and CDR2 FQNNGV. The CDR3 is 13 amino acids. DNA for the CDR3: TGTGCCAGCACCTCCGGGAGGGCGAATGGCTACACCTTA. Amino acid sequence: CASTSGRANGYTL.

Note on this clonotype: Mismatch with germline at one junction end may stem from a read error. The V gene is TRBV11-2, the J gene TRBJ2-2; 7 nucleotides agree with TRBD2. Per germline, CDR1 SGHAT and CDR2 FQNNGV. The CDR3 consists of 13 residues. In DNA form, the CDR3 reads TGTACCAGTAGCTTAGAGCCCACCGGGGGGTTGTTTTTT. Its translation: CTSSLEPTGGLFF.

In regard to this clonotype: Germline is not matched at one junction end, which may reflect a read error. The chain employs TRBV6-1 and TRBJ1-4; a possible D gene is TRBD1 (6 bases). The CDR3 length is 15 residues. Germline CDR1 MNHNS, CDR2 SASEGT. The CDR3 DNA reads TGTGCCAGCAGGACAGGAGATCACACTAATGAAAAGCTGTTTTTT. It yields the protein CASRTGDHTNEKLFF.

Comments on this clonotype: This may stem from a read error, because a much larger clone lies one nucleotide away. The V gene is TRBV30, the J gene TRBJ1-2; D gene unclear. The length of the CDR3 is 14 residues. Germline assignment: CDR1 GTSNPN and CDR2 SVGIG (reference sequence). For the CDR3, the DNA is TGTGCCTGTAGTGCCTTCAGTGCTAACTATGGCTACACCTTC. This gives the protein CACSAFSANYGYTF.

Notes on this clonotype: This may be a read error, as it is one base from a much larger clone. CDR3 sequence reads: CASSLTTDPGRSTDTQYF. CDR3 nucleotide sequence: TGTGCCAGCAGCTTGACTACGGATCCGGGAAGAAGCACAGATACGCAGTATTTT. The V call is TRBV5-6, the J call TRBJ2-3; perhaps TRBD2 as D (5 bases). The CDR3 sequence is 18 residues long. The germline CDR1 and CDR2 sequences are SGHDT and YYEEEE. Between the trimmed V and J ends, which lost 1 base and 0 bases, there was a span of 18 bases.

Concerning this clonotype: One base away lies a much larger clone, so this may be a sequencing read error. The chain couples TRBV6-6 to TRBJ2-7, with D unresolved. From germline, CDR1 is MNHNY and CDR2 SVGAGI (reference sequence). CDR3 length: 15 amino acids. For the CDR3, the DNA is TGTGCCAGGAGTTACATAAGGACGAGCTCCTACGAGCAGTACTTC. The encoded protein is CARSYIRTSSYEQYF.

V gene TRBV29-1 combines with J gene TRBJ2-7, with 9 bases that match TRBD1. V lost 4 bases to trimming and J lost 7 bases; unmatched junction nucleotides: 5. Germline values: CDR1 SQVTM, CDR2 ANQGSEA. CDR3 size: 12 residues. The DNA for the CDR3 is TGCAGCGTTGGTTGGGACAGGGATGAGCAGTACTTC. It translates to CSVGWDRDEQYF.

Only a few counts were recorded for this clonotype. The chain carries TRBV10-3 and TRBJ2-7, with 12 bases lining up with TRBD2. This CDR3 has 14 amino acids. Germline CDR1 reads ENHRY; CDR2 reads SYGVKD. Trimming at V came to 2 bases and at J to 6 bases, leaving 2 bases not matched to a gene. This CDR3 is CAISERTSGAEQYF. Written as DNA, the CDR3 is TGTGCCATCAGTGAGCGGACTAGCGGGGCCGAGCAGTACTTC.

As for this clonotype: A much larger clone lies one base from this, so it may be a read error. This chain connects TRBV6-6 to TRBJ2-3; D remains unclear. Germline V lookup: CDR1 MNHNY, CDR2 SVGAGI (reference sequence). The CDR3 sequence is 11 residues long. The CDR3 reads CASSPRDTHYF. The CDR3 nucleotides read TGTGCCAGCAGCCCACGAGATACGCACTATTTT.

The rearrangement joins TRBV5-1 to TRBJ1-1; D may be TRBD1 (6 bases). The CDR3 runs 14 residues. Germline V lookup: CDR1 SGHRS, CDR2 YFSETQ. The ends were cut back, 4 bases at V and 2 bases at J, with 12 bases in the middle. The CDR3: CASSAGDINTEAFF. The CDR3 region has the DNA TGCGCCAGCAGCGCCGGGGACATAAACACTGAAGCTTTCTTT.

This clonotype was counted at least ten times. The genes are TRBV11-2 and TRBJ2-1; 8 bases map to TRBD2. This CDR3 is built from 16 residues. Germline CDR1 and CDR2: SGHAT and FQNNGV. The junction had 6 bases not matched to a gene; V was cut back by 5 bases and J by 0 bases. This CDR3 reads CASSQISGTSYNEQFF. As DNA, the CDR3 is TGTGCCAGCAGCCAAATTAGCGGGACCTCCTACAATGAGCAGTTCTTC.

Details on this clonotype: With a much larger clone just one base away, this may be a read error. The CDR3 DNA reads as TGCAGCGTTGACTCAACTAGCGTTCTCGGCACAGATACGCAGTATTTT. It encodes CSVDSTSVLGTDTQYF. V is TRBV29-1 and J is TRBJ2-3; 7 nucleotides align to TRBD2. CDR3 length: 16 amino acids. Germline loops: CDR1 SQVTM, CDR2 ANQGSEA. The trim removed 3 bases at V and 1 base at J, leaving 10 bases unmatched.

This clonotype occurred once. This rearrangement joins TRBV11-2 to TRBJ2-3; TRBD1 is a possible D gene (5 bases). From germline, CDR1 is SGHAT and CDR2 FQNNGV. This CDR3 has 14 residues. The CDR3 is CTNSWAGHKDTQYF. DNA of the CDR3: TGTACCAACAGCTGGGCAGGGCACAAAGATACGCAGTATTTT.

The CDR3 DNA reads as TGTGCCAGCCAAGAATACGGTCAAGAGACCCAGTACTTC. It encodes CASQEYGQETQYF. The chain recombines TRBV12-3 or TRBV12-4 with TRBJ2-5, with D uncertain. Trimming shortened V by 8 bases and J by 2 bases, and 12 bases separated the two germline ends. The length of the CDR3 is 13 residues.

The chain links TRBV29-1 to TRBJ2-5, with TRBD2 matching 8 bases. The CDR3 covers 17 residues. V shed 3 bases and J 7 bases; nucleotides not matched to a gene: 19. Germline lookup yields CDR1 SQVTM and CDR2 ANQGSEA. The DNA of the CDR3 is TGCAGCGTTGATCTCCTCGGGACTATCGGGAGGGGAGGGACCCAGTACTTC. This codes for CSVDLLGTIGRGGTQYF.

This clonotype was seen just once. A junction end diverges from the germline sequence, so it may reflect a read error. This chain connects TRBV11-3 to TRBJ2-2; 8 nucleotides agree with TRBD1. This CDR3 is built from 18 residues. The germline CDR1 and CDR2 sequences are SGHNT and YENEEA. The CDR3 here is CASSLQAVRQGNAGKLFF. CDR3 DNA: TGTGCCAGCAGCTTGCAAGCCGTGAGACAGGGGAATGCCGGGAAGCTGTTTTTT.

The chain has TRBV28 and TRBJ2-6, with D possibly being TRBD1 (5 bases). The V end lost 6 bases, the J end lost 0 bases, and 9 bases lay between the germline ends. The CDR3 runs to 15 residues. Germline V gene data show CDR1 as MDHEN and CDR2 as SYDVKM. The CDR3 region is CASRRQFSGANVLTF. The CDR3 DNA follows: TGTGCCAGCAGAAGACAGTTCTCTGGGGCCAACGTCCTGACTTTC.

To note about this clonotype: Since a much larger clone is just one base distant, this may be a read error. This rearrangement joins TRBV4-3 to TRBJ1-2; D is possibly TRBD1 (5 bases). This CDR3 comprises 16 residues. Germline V gene data show CDR1 as LGHNA and CDR2 as YSLEER. CDR3 sequence: CASSQEGSGAGYGHTF. The DNA of the CDR3 is TGCGCCAGCAGCCAAGAAGGAAGTGGGGCTGGCTATGGCCACACCTTC.

Remarks on this clonotype: Possible read error: a much larger clone is one base away. The chain uses TRBV6-1 and TRBJ2-5, with 8 bases fitting TRBD2. V lost 8 bases, J lost 6 bases, and 11 bases stayed unmatched. The CDR3 extends over 14 amino acids. From germline, CDR1 is MNHNS and CDR2 SASEGT. The CDR3 loop is CASELAVVTKTQYF. CDR3 DNA: TGTGCCAGCGAACTAGCGGTAGTAACGAAGACCCAGTACTTC.

The V gene is TRBV5-1, the J gene TRBJ2-5; D is unclear. Trimming shortened V by 0 bases and J by 2 bases, and 17 bases separated the two germline ends. The CDR3 runs to 17 residues. Germline lookup yields CDR1 SGHRS and CDR2 YFSETQ. DNA for the CDR3: TGCGCCAGCAGCTTGGCAGATAATAGCTGGCATCAAGAGACCCAGTACTTC. Its translation is CASSLADNSWHQETQYF.

The chain couples TRBV5-1 to TRBJ2-1; D is uncertain. Deletions cut 0 bases from V and 5 bases from J, with 12 bases between. The germline V gene encodes CDR1 SGHRS and CDR2 YFSETQ. The CDR3 consists of 15 residues. The CDR3 region is CASSLASGRDNEQFF. As DNA, the CDR3 is TGCGCCAGCAGCTTGGCGTCGGGTAGGGACAATGAGCAGTTCTTC.

In this sample, this clonotype turned up many times. The chain employs TRBV6-5 and TRBJ1-1; TRBD1 agrees at 8 bases. The CDR3 contains 14 residues. The V segment lost 2 bases and the J segment 3 bases; nucleotides outside the gene matches: 2. CDR1 is MNHEY and CDR2 is SVGAGI in the germline V gene. The CDR3 spells CASSYGTGYTEAFF. The CDR3 DNA reads as TGTGCCAGCAGTTACGGGACAGGCTACACTGAAGCTTTCTTT.

This clonotype was seen ten or more times. V usage is TRBV12-3 or TRBV12-4 and J usage is TRBJ1-4; the D gene is possibly TRBD1 (6 bases). CDR3 length: 16 residues. Trimming pared 7 bases from V and 0 bases from J, leaving 15 bases between. The CDR3 loop reads CASTTGRGATNEKLFF. CDR3 nucleotides: TGTGCCAGCACCACAGGGAGAGGGGCAACTAATGAAAAACTGTTTTTT.

The chain links TRBV9 to TRBJ2-5; 8 bases line up with TRBD1. CDR3 length equals 16 residues. Germline trimming cut 3 bases from V and 1 base from J; bases unmatched to any gene: 8. Germline lookup yields CDR1 SGDLS and CDR2 YYNGEE. This chain's CDR3 is CASSDGGTGLQETQYF. The CDR3, as DNA: TGTGCCAGCAGCGATGGCGGGACAGGACTCCAAGAGACCCAGTACTTC.

As regards this clonotype: Since a much larger clone is just one base distant, this may be a read error. The rearrangement uses TRBV10-2 and TRBJ1-1; the D is unclear. This CDR3 is built from 11 residues. Germline loops: CDR1 WSHSY, CDR2 SAAADI. Trimming took 10 bases from V and 3 from J, leaving 9 bases between them. The CDR3 loop is CANTQYTEAFF. CDR3 in DNA: TGCGCCAACACCCAATACACTGAAGCTTTCTTT.